Described below is a single T cell receptor (beta chain) sequence and its context. This clone was counted once. Its antigen remains undetermined. No quality values exist for individual bases; no much larger clone is one base distant. Library preparation used the immunoSEQ multiplex PCR assay. A mixture of 60 forward primers for TCR Vbeta segments and 13 reverse primers for TCR Jbeta segments was used in the multiplex PCR. Amplification of the CDR3 region of rearranged TCR beta genes was performed with a multiplex PCR assay on genomic DNA. Amplified TCR beta libraries were sequenced as 87-base-pair reads on the Illumina HiSeq System. The source study handled its data this way. A later analysis tallied some 79 million unique TCR beta chains across the 666 repertoires, and some 12 million of those chains were shared by two or more donors. A nearest-neighbor algorithm error-corrected the raw reads and collapsed the reads into unique sequences, merging closely related sequences to remove PCR and sequencing errors. To assign V, D and J gene segments, CDR3 sequences were aligned to IMGT reference sequences. For a sequence to be retained, a match of at least six nucleotides was required to both a V gene segment and a J gene segment. Rearrangements were called productive when the CDR3 lacked stop codons and stayed in frame with V and J; all others were non-productive. Following IMGT convention, CDR3 was defined as the stretch from the second conserved V-encoded cysteine up to the conserved J-encoded phenylalanine. The earlier analysis of about 590 of the donors excluded sequences that lacked an unambiguous match to a single V gene segment. An earlier analysis of roughly 590 of the donors called V segments functional above 56.7% productive rearrangements and segregating when the between-donor standard deviation exceeded 5%. To diagnose cytomegalovirus status from the catalog of TCR beta chain sequences, a statistical classification framework was built. In a later analysis, V and J genes were assigned by comparing TCR nucleotide sequences against IMGT/GENE-DB human TR gene sequences. Using the TCRdist pipeline, a later analysis assigned CDR3 sequences along with most-parsimonious VDJ recombination scenarios. In a later analysis, each TCR beta chain was defined by its CDR3 amino acid sequence together with its V-gene family, and reads without a unique V-gene family were excluded. To address suspected cross-contamination and a sequencing artifact, a later analysis removed around 600 highly shared, low-generation-probability nucleotide sequences. In a later analysis, a clonal expansion index was calculated for each public chain from normalized within-repertoire ranks of inferred template counts. In a later analysis, generation probabilities were computed using a VDJ recombination model fitted to out-of-frame rearrangements, and the results were checked against IGoR. Hypergeometric tests were used in a later analysis to score TCR-TCR, TCR-HLA and TCR-CMV co-occurrence, with a repertoire-size bias correction applied to the TCR pairs. A later analysis estimated false discovery rates by permuting HLA or CMV assignments 20 times. A later analysis grouped co-occurring TCRs with DBSCAN, adding TCRdist sequence similarity when clustering within HLA-allele-positive subsets. Co-occurrence clustering excluded repertoires with fewer than 30,000 or more than 120,000 public chains, plus five with anomalous nucleotide sharing. The clones in this table, taken by TCRdb from immuneACCESS, are in-frame only. Not every clone is retained; where verified, under half of the shortfall comes from an unresolved V gene, and the cause of the rest is unknown. V, J and clone size derive from that table, while D and trimming were established from the DNA sequence. The sample table lists around 130,000 clones, 75% to 85% of them with a count of one. Of the sample, roughly 1.2% is held by the ten largest clones.

The data belong to a study of cytomegalovirus exposure and HLA in healthy donors (dated by TCRdb to the late 2010s). For context, the study as a whole: According to an earlier analysis of a few hundred of the donors, about 179 million T cells yielded some 120 million unique TCR beta sequences and less than 300 Gb of sequence data. In a later analysis, previously published TCR beta repertoires from more than 500 donors were re-analyzed and high-resolution HLA genotyping was added so that TCR occurrence patterns could be studied. Rather than using new phenotypic data, the later analysis identified candidate immune exposures from TCR beta sequences and from how often those sequences occurred across donors. Among 300 to 500 genotyped donors of the cohort, an average of approximately 220,000 unique TCR beta nucleotide sequences was sequenced per donor, of which about 19% were non-productive. All discovery cohort repertoires had been generated using a single sequencing platform. The genetic ancestry cluster associated with self-reported Caucasian donors included about 81% of the 398 genotyped donors. In an earlier analysis of over 550 of the donors, high-throughput TCR beta sequencing was used to judge whether each TCR beta V gene segment behaved as functional or pseudogenic. Typing coverage differed by locus: A, B, C, DRB1 and DQB1 were typed in about 620-630 donors, DQA1 in approximately 520, DPA1 in some 610, and DPB1 in 472. A later genetic analysis took genome-wide SNP genotypes for about 65% of the 666 donors and used that subset as a discovery cohort. The study used immunosequencing to profile the T cell repertoires of approximately 640 subjects and linked those repertoires to cytomegalovirus serostatus. The study combined high-throughput TCR immunosequencing, statistical association of individual TCRs with disease status, and machine learning to predict cytomegalovirus infection status. The aim of the study was to test whether cataloging public T cell receptors could identify signatures of past pathogen exposure. HLA typing included class I and class II loci at four-digit resolution. Four or five DR-DQ haplotypes were handled as single units for association and clustering because linkage in the cohort was strong. A separate validation cohort of over a hundred different subjects was used in addition to the roughly 670-subject first cohort. Donor age, sex, ethnicity and CMV serostatus were compiled alongside the repertoire data. Roughly 300 gigabases of sequencing data and 70 million to 95 million unique TCR sequences made up an early release that covered fewer than 650 HLA-typed donors. Study-wide conclusions, independent of this receptor: The cohort was sequenced for TCR beta chains only, and without alpha or paired-chain data the features that could be detected were limited. A later analysis found that HLA-associated TCR beta chains were more clonally expanded and had lower generation probabilities than equally common non-associated chains. Because the 87-base-pair reads could not distinguish some IMGT-functional V segments, including TRBV6-2 and TRBV6-3, those segments were excluded. Immune exposure information for the cohort was limited to CMV serostatus. In vitro tests confirmed that three of the cytomegalovirus-associated TCR beta chains recognize cytomegalovirus antigens. Because some donors lacked HLA typing at each locus, the association tests relied only on the typed subset. Cytomegalovirus status was reported to be diagnosed by the classifier with high specificity and sensitivity in both the original and validation cohorts. Compared with the approximately 700-donor mean, donors in an Asian-associated ancestry cluster had fewer N-insertions in productive TCRs, according to a later genetic analysis. When HLA alleles, especially DR and DQ, strongly co-occurred, TCR associations were difficult to assign to individual alleles. Presence/absence analyses assumed roughly uniform sequencing depth across donors, an assumption that may not hold. An association between a missense DCLRE1C variant and V-gene and J-gene trimming of TCR beta chains was found in a later genetic analysis and replicated in an independent cohort. In a later analysis, TCR association rates were found to vary across HLA loci, with the most associated TCRs seen for DRB1 alleles and the fewest for HLA-C alleles. According to a later analysis, parvovirus B19, influenza, CMV and Epstein-Barr virus appeared linked to several top co-occurrence clusters. At a false discovery rate of 0.05, a later analysis linked around 17,000 TCR beta sequences to specific HLA alleles. Across donors, most TCR sequences were observed very rarely, whereas some public TCRs were present in many individuals. A further reported finding was that TCR beta sequences accurately predicted the HLA-A and HLA-B alleles for most subjects in the first cohort. Linkage disequilibrium might explain the correlated functional status among segregating V segments, but an unknown experimental factor could not be ruled out. Broadly in line with IMGT annotations, most TCR beta V segments showed up in productive rearrangements about 90% or about 30% of the time in an earlier analysis of about 500 of the donors. Roughly 17 rarely observed V segments, including chromosome 9 orphons, were excluded from the earlier analysis of about 600 of the donors because counts were too low. In the study, around 150 TCR beta chains were listed as associated with cytomegalovirus. It was suggested by the authors that the approach could potentially be generalized to other disease states and immunological phenotypes. According to a later analysis, most CMV-associated TCR beta chains appeared to be HLA-restricted, and the HLA associations seemed to be driven largely by CMV exposure. The sequencing pipeline was judged likely to have produced a cluster of highly shared sequence variants as a technical artifact.

In total, roughly 710 healthy bone marrow donors made up the cohort. Cohort members were all nominally healthy when sampled, although unrecorded immune exposures were likely present. The donor tested CMV seronegative and was one of the 352 seronegative cohort members. Every donor gave a peripheral blood sample, and the peripheral blood mononuclear cells from that sample were used for TCR beta sequencing. Genomic DNA was extracted from the blood cell samples with the Qiagen DNeasy Blood Extraction Kit. The cysteine opens and the phenylalanine closes a CDR3 of 15 amino acids. CDR3 DNA is the only sequence kept; it has 45 bases, read in frame from the first base. Per the germline V gene (reference sequence), GTSNPN is the CDR1 and SVGIG is the CDR2. The V and J ends are trimmed by 0 bases and 2 bases, leaving 11 bases between them.

The chain links TRBV30 with TRBJ1-5; the D gene is unclear. Sequences were obtained from PBMCs. The sequence came from a girl between 2 and 10 years old in good health and CMV-seronegative. The DNA reads TGTGCCTGGAGTGTATCTCGCTCGGGCAATCAGCCCCAGCATTTT. The encoded protein is CAWSVSRSGNQPQHF.